This TCR beta chain was sequenced for a study of control samples from healthy donors and cancer patients. Assay: immunoSEQ multiplex PCR; the TCRdb copy retains only in-frame clones and omits some. Of roughly 130,000 clones in the sample, about 88% are singletons; the top ten hold approximately 3.2%. CDR1 and CDR2 (germline): SGHDN, FVKESK. The CDR3 runs 15 residues. The V end lost 3 bases, the J end lost 10 bases, and 16 bases lay between the germline ends. The chain combines TRBV14 with TRBJ1-6; D gene ambiguous. The receptor was derived from a man aged 50 to 60 in good health. Source material: blood. The CDR3: CASSQLPPGESPLHF. The CDR3 nucleotides are TGTGCCAGCAGCCAGCTGCCCCCCGGGGAGTCACCCCTCCACTTT.